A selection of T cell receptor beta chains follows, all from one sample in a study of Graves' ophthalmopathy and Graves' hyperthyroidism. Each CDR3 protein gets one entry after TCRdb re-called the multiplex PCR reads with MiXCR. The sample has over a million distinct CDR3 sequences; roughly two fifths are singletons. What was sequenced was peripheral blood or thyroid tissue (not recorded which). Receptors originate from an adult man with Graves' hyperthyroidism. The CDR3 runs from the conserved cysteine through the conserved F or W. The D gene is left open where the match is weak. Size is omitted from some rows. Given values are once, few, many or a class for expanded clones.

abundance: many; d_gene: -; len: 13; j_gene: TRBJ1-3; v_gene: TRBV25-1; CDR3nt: TGTGCCAGCAGTGCCGTTTCTGGAAACACCATATATTTT; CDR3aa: CASSAVSGNTIYF
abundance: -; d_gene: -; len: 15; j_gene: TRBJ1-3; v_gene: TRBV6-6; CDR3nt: TGTGCCAGCAGTTCCCCGACAGGCTACGGAAACACCATATATTTT; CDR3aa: CASSSPTGYGNTIYF
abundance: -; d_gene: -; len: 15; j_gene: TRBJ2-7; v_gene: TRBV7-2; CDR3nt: TGTGCCAGCAGCTCGATCAGGGGGGCTTCCTACGAGCAGTACTTC; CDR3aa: CASSSIRGASYEQYF
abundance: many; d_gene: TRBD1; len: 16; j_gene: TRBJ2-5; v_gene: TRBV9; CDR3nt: TGTGCCAGCAGCGTAGCCCCAAACAGGGGGCGGGAGACCCAGTACTTC; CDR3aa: CASSVAPNRGRETQYF
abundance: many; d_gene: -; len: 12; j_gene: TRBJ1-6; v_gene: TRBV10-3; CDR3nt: TGTGCCACCGGACAAGATAATTCACCCCTCCACTTT; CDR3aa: CATGQDNSPLHF
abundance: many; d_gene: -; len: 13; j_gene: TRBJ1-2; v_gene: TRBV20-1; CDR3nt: TGCAGATTAACAGGCGAAACTAACTATGGCTACACCTTC; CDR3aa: CRLTGETNYGYTF
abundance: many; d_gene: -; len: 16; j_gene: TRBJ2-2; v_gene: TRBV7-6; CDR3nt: TGTGCCAGCACCTCCGAAGATAGGGTGGTGACCGGGGAGCTGTTTTTT; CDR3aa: CASTSEDRVVTGELFF
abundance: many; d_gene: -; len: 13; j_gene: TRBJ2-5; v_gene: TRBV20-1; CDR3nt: TGCAGTGCTAGCCCAGGAAGACAAGAGACCCAGTACTTC; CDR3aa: CSASPGRQETQYF
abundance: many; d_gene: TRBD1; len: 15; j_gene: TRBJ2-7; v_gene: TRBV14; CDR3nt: TGTGCCAGCAGCCACCGGACAGGGAGCTCCTACGAGCAGTACTTC; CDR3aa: CASSHRTGSSYEQYF
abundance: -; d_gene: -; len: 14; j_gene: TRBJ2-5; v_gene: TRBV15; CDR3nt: TGTGCCACCAGCCCTTACGGGGCCGGTGAGACCCAGTACTTC; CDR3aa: CATSPYGAGETQYF
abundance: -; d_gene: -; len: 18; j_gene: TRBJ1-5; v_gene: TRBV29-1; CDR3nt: TGCAGCGTATCAGGGGTAGGACCTCTCATGGCTAGCAATCAGCCCCAGCATTTT; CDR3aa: CSVSGVGPLMASNQPQHF
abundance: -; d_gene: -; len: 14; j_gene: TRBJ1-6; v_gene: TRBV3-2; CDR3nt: TGTGCCAGTACGGGCAGCTCCTATAATTCACCCCTCCACTTT; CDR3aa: CASTGSSYNSPLHF
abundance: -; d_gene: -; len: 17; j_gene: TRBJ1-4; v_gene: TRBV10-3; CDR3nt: TGTGCCAGCAGTTTCCCTCCGCCGACAGCAACTAATGAAAAACTGTTTTTT; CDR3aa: CASSFPPPTATNEKLFF
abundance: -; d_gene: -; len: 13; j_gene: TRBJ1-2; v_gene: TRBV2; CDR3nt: TGTGCCAGCAGTGTGGGAGAGACTATTGGCTACACCTTC; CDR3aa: CASSVGETIGYTF
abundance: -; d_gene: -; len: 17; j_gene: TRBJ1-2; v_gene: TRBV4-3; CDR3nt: TGCGCCAGCAGCCCCCTAAACCATACAGGGCGAAGGAGCGGCTACACCTTC; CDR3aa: CASSPLNHTGRRSGYTF
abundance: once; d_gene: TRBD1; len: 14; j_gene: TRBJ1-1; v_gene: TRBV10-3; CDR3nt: TGTGCCATCACTGGACAGGGATTAGCCACTGAAGCTTTCTTT; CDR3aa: CAITGQGLATEAFF
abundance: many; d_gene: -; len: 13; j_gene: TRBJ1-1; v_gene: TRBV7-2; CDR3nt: TGTGCCAGCAGCATGGACGGTTACACTGAAGCTTTCTTT; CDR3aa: CASSMDGYTEAFF
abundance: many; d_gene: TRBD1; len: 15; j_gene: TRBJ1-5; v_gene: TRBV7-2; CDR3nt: TGTGCCAGCAGCTACAAGACAGGGTTGGATCAGCCCCAGCATTTT; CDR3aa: CASSYKTGLDQPQHF
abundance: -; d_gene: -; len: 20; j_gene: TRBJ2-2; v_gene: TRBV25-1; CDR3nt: TGTGCCAGCAGTTTAGGATGGAATTCGGGCCTTCCGTCGAACACCGGGGAGCTGTTTTTT; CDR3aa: CASSLGWNSGLPSNTGELFF
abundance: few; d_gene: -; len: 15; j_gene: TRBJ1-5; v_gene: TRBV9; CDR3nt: TGTGCCAGCAGCCAAGTGGGACCGGGTGATCAGCCCCAGCATTTT; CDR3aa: CASSQVGPGDQPQHF
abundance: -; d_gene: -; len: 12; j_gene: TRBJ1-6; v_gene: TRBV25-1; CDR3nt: TGTGCTAGAGTAGGGGTCAATTCACCCCTCCACTTT; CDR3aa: CARVGVNSPLHF
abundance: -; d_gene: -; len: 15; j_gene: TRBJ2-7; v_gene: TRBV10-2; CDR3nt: TGTGCCAGCAGTTACTCGGGTGACAGACGCTACGAGCAGTACTTC; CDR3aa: CASSYSGDRRYEQYF
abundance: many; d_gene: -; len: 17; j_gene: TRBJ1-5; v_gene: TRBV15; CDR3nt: TGTGCCACCAGCCTTTTGGGGGGGAATGGAATCAATCAGCCCCAGCATTTT; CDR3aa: CATSLLGGNGINQPQHF
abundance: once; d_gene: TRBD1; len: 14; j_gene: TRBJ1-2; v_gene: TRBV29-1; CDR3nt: TGCAGCGTCGAGTTAGGACAGGGGTCCTATGGCTACACCTTC; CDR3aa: CSVELGQGSYGYTF
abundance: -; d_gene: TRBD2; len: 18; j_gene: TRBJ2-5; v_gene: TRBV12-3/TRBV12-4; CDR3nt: TGTGCCAGCAGTTTATACTTCCGGGGGGTCAACACTGAAGAGACCCAGTACTTC; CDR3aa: CASSLYFRGVNTEETQYF
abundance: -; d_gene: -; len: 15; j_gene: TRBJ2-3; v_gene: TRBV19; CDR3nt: TGTGCCAGTCGACGACTCAGCGGCGGCACAGATACGCAGTATTTT; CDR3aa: CASRRLSGGTDTQYF
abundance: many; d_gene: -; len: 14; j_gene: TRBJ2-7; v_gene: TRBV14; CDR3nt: TGTGCCAGCAGCCAAGACGGTATGAGATACGAGCAGTACTTC; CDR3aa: CASSQDGMRYEQYF
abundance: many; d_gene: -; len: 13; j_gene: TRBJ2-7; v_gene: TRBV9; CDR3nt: TGTGCCAGCAGCGCCCAGGGAATCTACGAGCAGTACTTC; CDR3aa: CASSAQGIYEQYF
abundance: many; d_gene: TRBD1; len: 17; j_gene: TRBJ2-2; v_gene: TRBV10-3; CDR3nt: TGTGCCATCAGTGAGTCAATAGGGACAGCGAACACCGGGGAGCTGTTTTTT; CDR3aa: CAISESIGTANTGELFF
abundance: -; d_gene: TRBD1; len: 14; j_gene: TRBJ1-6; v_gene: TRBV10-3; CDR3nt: TGTGCCACCGGGGACAGCTCCTATAATTCACCCCTCCACTTT; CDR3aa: CATGDSSYNSPLHF
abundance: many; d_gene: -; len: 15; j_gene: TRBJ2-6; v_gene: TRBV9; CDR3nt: TGTGCCAGCAGCGTAGCAGGCTCTGGGGCCAACGTCCTGACTTTC; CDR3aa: CASSVAGSGANVLTF
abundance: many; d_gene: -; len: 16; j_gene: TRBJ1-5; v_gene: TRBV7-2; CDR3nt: TGTGCCAGCAGCACGAATCCGGACGGACTCAGGGAGCCCCAGCATTTT; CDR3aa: CASSTNPDGLREPQHF
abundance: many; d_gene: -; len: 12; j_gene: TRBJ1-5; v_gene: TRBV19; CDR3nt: TGTGCCAGTAGTATAAAGAATCAGCCCCAGCATTTT; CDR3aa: CASSIKNQPQHF
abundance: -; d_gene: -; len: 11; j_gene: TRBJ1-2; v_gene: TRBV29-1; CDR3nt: TGCAGCGGTGATACCCGCCATGGCTACACCTTC; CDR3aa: CSGDTRHGYTF
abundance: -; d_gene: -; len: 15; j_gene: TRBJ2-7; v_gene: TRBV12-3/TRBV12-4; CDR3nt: TGTGCCAGCAGCCATGAGGGGGGTCGTTCCTACGAGCAGTACTTC; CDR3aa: CASSHEGGRSYEQYF
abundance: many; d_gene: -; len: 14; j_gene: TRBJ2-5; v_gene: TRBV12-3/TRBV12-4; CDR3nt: TGTGCCAGCAGTTCCCTCACAGGGAGTGAGACCCAGTACTTC; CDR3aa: CASSSLTGSETQYF
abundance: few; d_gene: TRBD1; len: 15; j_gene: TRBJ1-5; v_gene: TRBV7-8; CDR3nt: TGTGCCAGCAGCTTTGTTGAGGGGGCCGGTCAGCCCCAGCATTTT; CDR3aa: CASSFVEGAGQPQHF
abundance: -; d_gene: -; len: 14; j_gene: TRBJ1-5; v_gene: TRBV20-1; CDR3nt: TGCAGTGCTCTAGGGACTAGCGGAGAAGAGACCCAGCATTTT; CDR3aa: CSALGTSGEETQHF
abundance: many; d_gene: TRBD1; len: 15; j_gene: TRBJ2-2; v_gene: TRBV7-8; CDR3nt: TGTGCCAGCAGCCAAGGACAGGGGTACACCGGGGAGCTGTTTTTT; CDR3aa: CASSQGQGYTGELFF
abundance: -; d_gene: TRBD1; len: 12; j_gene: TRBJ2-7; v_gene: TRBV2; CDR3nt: TGTGCCAGCCGGACAGGGGGCGGAGGGCAGTACTTC; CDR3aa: CASRTGGGGQYF
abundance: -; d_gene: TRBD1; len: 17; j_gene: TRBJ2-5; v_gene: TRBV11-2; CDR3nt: TGCGCCAGCAGCTCCCCGGGACAGGGGGCTATCCAAGAGACCCAGTACTTC; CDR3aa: CASSSPGQGAIQETQYF
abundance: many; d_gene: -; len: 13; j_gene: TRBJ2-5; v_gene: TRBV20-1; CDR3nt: TGCAGTGCTAGGGCGCCCGTTCAAGAGACCCAGTACTTC; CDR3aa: CSARAPVQETQYF
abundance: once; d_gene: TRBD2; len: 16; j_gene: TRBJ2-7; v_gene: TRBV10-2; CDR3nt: TGCGCCAGCAGTGCCAGCGCTACTAGCGGGACCTACGAGCAGTACTTC; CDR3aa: CASSASATSGTYEQYF
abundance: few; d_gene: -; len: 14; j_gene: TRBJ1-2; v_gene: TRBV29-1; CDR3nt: TGCAGCGTTGAACCGGCAGGAGAAGACTATGGCTACACCTTC; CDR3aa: CSVEPAGEDYGYTF
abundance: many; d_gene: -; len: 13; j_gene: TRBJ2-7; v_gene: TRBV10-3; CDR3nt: TGTGCCATCAGTGACGCAGTCCACTACGAGCAGTACTTC; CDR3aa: CAISDAVHYEQYF
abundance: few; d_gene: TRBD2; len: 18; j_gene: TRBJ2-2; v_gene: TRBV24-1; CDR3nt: TGTGCCACCAGTGATCCAGCCGGGACTAGCGGGAGCACCGGGGAGCTGTTTTTT; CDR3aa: CATSDPAGTSGSTGELFF
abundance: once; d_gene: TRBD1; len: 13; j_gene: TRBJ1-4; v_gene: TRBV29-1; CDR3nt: TGCAGCTCCCGACAGGGGGCGGGTGAAAAACTGTTTTTT; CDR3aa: CSSRQGAGEKLFF
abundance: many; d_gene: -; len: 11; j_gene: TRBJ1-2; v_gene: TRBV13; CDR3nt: TGTGCCAGCAGCTCGTTTGGGGGCTACACCTTC; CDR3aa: CASSSFGGYTF
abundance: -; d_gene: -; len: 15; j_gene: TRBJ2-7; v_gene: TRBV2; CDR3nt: TGTGCCAGCAGTGGTGACACCGGGGAGACCTACGAGCAGTACTTC; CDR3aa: CASSGDTGETYEQYF
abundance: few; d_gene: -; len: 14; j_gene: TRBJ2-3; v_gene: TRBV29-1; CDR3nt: TGCAGCGTGGTGGTGTCGGGGGGCGGGGATACGCAGTATTTT; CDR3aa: CSVVVSGGGDTQYF
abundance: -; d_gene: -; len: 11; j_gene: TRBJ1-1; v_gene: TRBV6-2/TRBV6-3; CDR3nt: TGTGCCAGCAGTTACCTCGCTGAAGCTTTCTTT; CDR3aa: CASSYLAEAFF
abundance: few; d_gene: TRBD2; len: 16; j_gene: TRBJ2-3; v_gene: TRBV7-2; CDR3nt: TGTGCCAGCAGCTTAGTAGCGGGAAACCCCAGGGATACGCAGTATTTT; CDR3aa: CASSLVAGNPRDTQYF
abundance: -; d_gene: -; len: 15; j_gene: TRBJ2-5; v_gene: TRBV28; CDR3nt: TGTGCCAGCAGTTTGCACACAGGGTTGGGGGAGACCCAGTACTTC; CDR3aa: CASSLHTGLGETQYF
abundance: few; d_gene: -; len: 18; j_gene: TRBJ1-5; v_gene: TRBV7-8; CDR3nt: TGTGCCAGCAGCCTTTACGTAGCTATGGGATATAGCAATCAGCCCCAGCATTTT; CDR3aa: CASSLYVAMGYSNQPQHF
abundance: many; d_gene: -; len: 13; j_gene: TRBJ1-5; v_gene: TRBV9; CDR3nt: TGTGCCAGCAGCGGAGGGAATAATCAGCCCCAGCATTTT; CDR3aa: CASSGGNNQPQHF
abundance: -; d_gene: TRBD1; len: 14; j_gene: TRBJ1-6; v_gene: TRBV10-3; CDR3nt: TGTGCCGCCGACCCGGGACAGGGGAGTTCACCCCTCCACTTT; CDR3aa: CAADPGQGSSPLHF
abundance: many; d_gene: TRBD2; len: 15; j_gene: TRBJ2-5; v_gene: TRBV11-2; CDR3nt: TGTGCCAGCAGTCCTATCCTAGCGGGAGAGGCGACCCAGTACTTC; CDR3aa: CASSPILAGEATQYF